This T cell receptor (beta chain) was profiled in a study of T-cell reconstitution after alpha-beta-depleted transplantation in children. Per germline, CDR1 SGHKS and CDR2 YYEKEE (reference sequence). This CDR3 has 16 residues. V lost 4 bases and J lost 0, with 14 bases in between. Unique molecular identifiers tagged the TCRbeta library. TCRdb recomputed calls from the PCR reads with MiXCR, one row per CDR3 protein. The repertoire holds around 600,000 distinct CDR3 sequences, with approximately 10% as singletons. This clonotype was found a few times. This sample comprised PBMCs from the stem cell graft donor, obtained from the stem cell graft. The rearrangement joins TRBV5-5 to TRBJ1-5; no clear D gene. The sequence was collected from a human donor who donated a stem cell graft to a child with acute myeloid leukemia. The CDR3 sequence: CASSQNTLFSNQPQHF. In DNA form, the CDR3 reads TGTGCCAGCAGCCAAAACACCCTTTTTAGCAATCAGCCCCAGCATTTT.